The 10 T cell receptor beta chains listed next were all sequenced from one sample in a study of cytomegalovirus exposure and HLA in healthy donors (dated by TCRdb to the late 2010s). Receptors were amplified or captured by the immunoSEQ multiplex PCR assay. For the multiplex PCR, a mixture combining 60 forward primers for TCR Vbeta segments and 13 reverse primers for TCR Jbeta segments was used. Drawn from immuneACCESS, this table holds only the in-frame rearrangements with V and J called that TCRdb kept. Clones are partly lost; checked studies trace under half to an unresolved V gene and leave the rest unexplained. The sample contains under 150,000 clones, over 65% of them found a single time. The ten biggest clones cover around 2.7% of the sample. Sequencing was done on a sample of PBMCs. Receptor source: a woman between 18 and 29 years old in good health and CMV-seronegative.

The rearrangement uses TRBV2 and TRBJ2-7; perhaps TRBD2 as D (6 bases). Germline CDR1 SNHLY, CDR2 FYNNEI. The CDR3 spans 15 residues. Trimming removed 3 bases from V and 2 bases from J, with 14 bases in between. DNA of the CDR3: TGTGCCAGCAGTGAGGGCAGACGGACTACCTACGAGCAGTACTTC. Amino acids: CASSEGRRTTYEQYF.

The J gene is TRBJ2-7, the V gene TRBV28, with TRBD1 matching 9 bases. J lost 1 base, V lost 2 bases, and 6 bases had no gene match. CDR3 size: 16 residues. The germline V gene encodes CDR1 MDHEN and CDR2 SYDVKM. Written as DNA, the CDR3 is TGTGCCAGCAGTTTACGGGACAGGGAGGATTCCTACGAGCAGTACTTC. This gives the protein CASSLRDREDSYEQYF.

To note about this clone: Distinct nucleotide sequences in the sample also encode this CDR3. The chain uses TRBV18 and TRBJ1-1; maybe TRBD1 (5 bases). Germline CDR1 reads KGHSH; CDR2 reads LQKENI. V lost 3 bases and J 1 base, leaving 6 bases between the germline ends. The CDR3 is 13 residues long. Here the CDR3 reads CASSPQGNTEAFF. The DNA for the CDR3 is TGTGCCAGCTCACCGCAGGGGAACACTGAAGCTTTCTTT. Based on the CDR3 plus reference TRBV18 and TRBJ1-1, the full variable domain is NAGVMQNPRHLVRRRGQEARLRCSPMKGHSHVYWYRQLPEEGLKFMVYLQKENIIDESGMPKERFSAEFPKEGPSILRIQQVVRGDSAAYFCASSPQGNTEAFFGQGTRLTVV.

This rearrangement joins TRBV7-9 to TRBJ2-5; 8 bases match TRBD1. V was clipped by 3 bases and J by 5 bases; unmatched bases: 5. The CDR3 totals 14 residues. From germline, CDR1 is SEHNR and CDR2 FQNEAQ (reference sequence). Here the CDR3 reads CASSFAAGGETQYF. For the CDR3, the DNA is TGTGCCAGCAGCTTCGCCGCAGGGGGCGAGACCCAGTACTTC. Drawing the rest from reference TRBV7-9 and TRBJ2-5, the complete variable domain is DTGVSQNPRHKITKRGQNVTFRCDPISEHNRLYWYRQTLGQGPEFLTYFQNEAQLEKSRLLSDRFSAERPKGSFSTLEIQRTEQGDSAMYLCASSFAAGGETQYFGPGTRLLVL.

This clone was seen only once. The chain combines TRBV27 with TRBJ1-2; perhaps TRBD1 as D (6 bases). The CDR3 runs to 13 residues. Trimming stripped 6 bases from V and 5 bases from J, with 13 bases between. Germline lookup yields CDR1 MNHEY and CDR2 SMNVEV (reference sequence). CDR3 DNA: TGTGCCAGCAGCGGACAGAAATCATATGGCTACACCTTC. Its translation: CASSGQKSYGYTF.

The V and J genes are TRBV7-2 and TRBJ1-3; D is possibly TRBD1 (5 bases). Trimming took 6 bases from V and 2 from J, leaving 11 bases between them. CDR3 size: 14 residues. Germline V lookup: CDR1 SGHTA, CDR2 FQGNSA. The CDR3: CASSPLGAGNTIYF. The CDR3 DNA follows: TGTGCCAGCAGTCCCCTAGGGGCTGGAAACACCATATATTTT.

V gene TRBV12-5 combines with J gene TRBJ1-3; D is perhaps TRBD1 (5 bases). V lost 1 base, J lost 2 bases, and 15 bases lay in between. The CDR3 runs to 17 residues. The germline gives CDR1 LGHNT, CDR2 FRNRAP. CDR3 bases: TGTGCTAGTGGTTTGGCGACCATGACAGTTACTGGAAACACCATATATTTT. This gives the protein CASGLATMTVTGNTIYF.

The rearrangement uses TRBV5-1 and TRBJ2-1; 15 nucleotides line up with TRBD2. The CDR3 sequence is 17 residues long. V was pared by 4 bases and J by 9 bases, with 11 bases of the junction left unmatched. Germline-derived CDR1 and CDR2 are SGHRS and YFSETQ. The CDR3: CASSIGLAGGPGREQFF. The CDR3 DNA sequence: TGCGCCAGCAGCATCGGACTAGCGGGAGGGCCTGGCCGTGAGCAGTTCTTC.

The genes are TRBV28 and TRBJ1-4, with D possibly matching TRBD1 (6 bases). V was cut by 5 bases and J by 7 bases, with 29 bases left in between. CDR3 size: 19 residues. CDR1 MDHEN and CDR2 SYDVKM come from the germline V gene. In nucleotides, the CDR3 is TGTGCCAGCAGTCACCTCAGGGGAGAGGCTGGGGTCATAGGTGAAAAACTGTTTTTT. Translating gives CASSHLRGEAGVIGEKLFF.

In DNA form, the CDR3 reads TGTGCCAGCAGTGGTCTATCTTCGGGGTCCTACGAGCAGTACGTC. Its protein is CASSGLSSGSYEQYV. The chain carries TRBV6-1 and TRBJ2-7, with a weak D call TRBD2 (5 bases). The length of the CDR3 is 15 residues. From germline, CDR1 is MNHNS and CDR2 SASEGT. With 4 bases removed from V and 1 base from J, the gap between germline ends came to 14 bases.